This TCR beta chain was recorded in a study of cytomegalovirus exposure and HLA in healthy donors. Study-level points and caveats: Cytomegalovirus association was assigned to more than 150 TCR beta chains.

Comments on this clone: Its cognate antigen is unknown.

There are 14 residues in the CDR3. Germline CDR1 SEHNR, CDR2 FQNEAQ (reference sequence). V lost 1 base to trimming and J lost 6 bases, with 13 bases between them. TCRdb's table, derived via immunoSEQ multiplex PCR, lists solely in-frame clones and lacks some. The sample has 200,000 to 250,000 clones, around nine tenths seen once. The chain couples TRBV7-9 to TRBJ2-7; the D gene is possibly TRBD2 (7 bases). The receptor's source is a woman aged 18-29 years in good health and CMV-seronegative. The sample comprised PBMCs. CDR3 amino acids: CASSLGAGASEQYF. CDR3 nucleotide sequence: TGTGCCAGCAGCTTAGGGGCGGGGGCTAGCGAGCAGTACTTC.